These 15 T cell receptor beta chains came from one sample sequenced in a study of long-term antiretroviral therapy in people with HIV. immunoSEQ v3.0 was run at survey level. Generated by immunoSEQ multiplex PCR, the TCRdb table keeps only in-frame clones and is missing some. The sample contains approximately 30,000 clones, around 79% of which appear only once. The material sequenced was unsorted PBMCs, taken 1.9 years after starting antiretroviral therapy. The receptor source for this set is a man between 18 and 29 years old with HIV.

This chain links TRBV11-3 with TRBJ2-1; D possibly corresponds to TRBD1 (6 bases). The V end was cut by 5 bases, the J end by 6 bases, with 17 bases between. Germline V CDR1 and CDR2: SGHNT, YENEEA. The CDR3 runs 15 residues. CDR3 region: CASSTDGTSSNEQFF. The CDR3 DNA follows: TGTGCCAGCAGCACCGACGGGACATCGAGCAATGAGCAGTTCTTC.

This chain joins TRBV10-3 and TRBJ2-1; TRBD2 matches 8 bases. This CDR3 region has 15 residues. The germline CDR1 and CDR2 sequences are ENHRY and SYGVKD. The V gene end was trimmed by 6 bases and the J gene end by 3 bases; junction bases not matched to a gene: 7. The CDR3 nucleotides read TGTGCCATCAGGGATAGCGGGGACCTCTACAATGAGCAGTTCTTC. This codes for CAIRDSGDLYNEQFF.

In this sample, this clone turned up once. The chain combines TRBV11-3 with TRBJ2-5, with TRBD1 as a possible D gene (6 bases). The length of the CDR3 is 13 residues. Germline CDR1 and CDR2: SGHNT and YENEEA. V was trimmed by 4 bases and J by 2 bases, leaving 8 bases between them. CDR3 sequence (DNA): TGTGCCAGCAGCTCGAGGGGGCAAGAGACCCAGTACTTC. Its translation is CASSSRGQETQYF.

V usage is TRBV27 and J usage is TRBJ1-1; D unclear. Germline CDR1 and CDR2: MNHEY and SMNVEV (reference sequence). CDR3 length: 14 residues. V lost 7 bases to trimming and J lost 3 bases, with 15 bases between them. The CDR3 nucleotides read TGTGCCAGCACCCCCTCTTTAAGGGACACTGAAGCTTTCTTT. Translated: CASTPSLRDTEAFF.

The chain couples TRBV27 to TRBJ2-3; weak D call: TRBD2 (6 bases). There are 13 residues in the CDR3. CDR1 is MNHEY and CDR2 is SMNVEV in the germline V gene (reference sequence). Trimming removed 6 bases at V and 2 bases at J, with 9 bases between. The CDR3 DNA reads TGTGCCAGCAGAGGAGGGGCCACAGATACGCAGTATTTT. It codes for CASRGGATDTQYF.

This rearrangement joins TRBV12-5 to TRBJ2-1; D is unclear. The V gene's germline CDR1 is LGHNT and CDR2 FRNRAP. The CDR3 loop spans 14 amino acids. V lost 6 bases to trimming and J lost 0 bases, with 9 bases between them. For the CDR3, the DNA is TGTGCTAGTGGCCTAGAGCACTCCTACAATGAGCAGTTCTTC. Its protein product is CASGLEHSYNEQFF.

The J gene is TRBJ1-4, the V gene TRBV7-9; maybe TRBD1 (6 bases). V lost 6 bases and J 4 bases, leaving 15 bases between the germline ends. Germline V gene lookup returns CDR1 SEHNR and CDR2 FQNEAQ (reference sequence). This CDR3 comprises 15 residues. Here the CDR3 reads CASRPQGLVNEKLFF. In nucleotides, the CDR3 is TGTGCCAGCAGGCCACAGGGCTTGGTTAATGAAAAACTGTTTTTT.

CDR3 in amino acids: CASSQETGVGFATNEKLFF. In DNA, the CDR3 is TGCGCCAGCAGCCAAGAGACAGGGGTAGGGTTTGCAACTAATGAAAAACTGTTTTTT. The chain employs TRBV4-1 and TRBJ1-4; 8 nucleotides agree with TRBD1. This CDR3 spans 19 amino acids. Looked up from germline, CDR1 is MGHRA and CDR2 is YSYEKL. V lost 0 bases and J lost 0; bases outside the gene matches: 9.

The rearrangement links TRBV4-1 to TRBJ1-3; no clear D gene. There are 17 residues in the CDR3. Germline loops: CDR1 MGHRA, CDR2 YSYEKL. The ends were cut back, 0 bases at V and 0 bases at J, with 12 bases in the middle. CDR3 region: CASSQDPDSYSGNTIYF. CDR3 in DNA: TGCGCCAGCAGCCAAGATCCGGACTCTTACTCTGGAAACACCATATATTTT.

The CDR3 coding sequence is TGTGCCAGCAGTCCTCCCCTAGGGAATGGAAACACCATATATTTT. Protein: CASSPPLGNGNTIYF. The chain employs TRBV28 and TRBJ1-3; D gene ambiguous. V was pared by 5 bases and J by 3 bases, with 14 bases between. This CDR3 spans 15 amino acids. CDR1 is MDHEN, CDR2 SYDVKM, per germline.

The V call is TRBV6-6, the J call TRBJ1-2; TRBD1 matches 8 bases. V shed 5 bases, J shed 4 bases, and the junction held 6 bases outside the gene matches. This CDR3 region has 14 residues. Germline V gene data show CDR1 as MNHNY and CDR2 as SVGAGI (reference sequence). In DNA form, the CDR3 reads TGTGCCAGCAGTGACCTCGGGACAGGCTATGGCTACACCTTC. Protein product: CASSDLGTGYGYTF.

A remark on this clone: Other nucleotide sequences in the sample specify the same CDR3. The CDR3 reads CASSPGNYNEQFF. DNA of the CDR3: TGCGCCAGCAGCCCCGGCAACTACAATGAGCAGTTCTTC. The chain couples TRBV5-1 to TRBJ2-1; D is undetermined. The CDR3 covers 13 residues. Germline CDR1 reads SGHRS; CDR2 reads YFSETQ. Trimming left V 4 bases short and J 3 bases short, with 8 bases between.

The CDR3 sequence is CATSGGGASGAYRAQYF. CDR3 DNA sequence: TGTGCCACCAGCGGGGGGGGAGCTAGCGGGGCCTACCGGGCGCAGTATTTT. This chain links TRBV15 with TRBJ2-3; 9 nucleotides agree with TRBD2. The germline CDR1 and CDR2 sequences are LNHNV and YYDKDF (reference sequence). With 5 bases clipped from V and 10 bases from J, the junction kept 19 bases outside the gene matches. This CDR3 is 17 amino acids long.

This clone was seen a handful of times. V gene TRBV4-1 combines with J gene TRBJ1-6, with D tentatively TRBD1 (6 bases). The germline V gene encodes CDR1 MGHRA and CDR2 YSYEKL. V lost 0 bases and J lost 10, with 10 bases in between. The CDR3 runs 14 residues. CDR3 in DNA: TGCGCCAGCAGCCAAGAGACAGGTTGGTCACCCCTCCACTTT. It specifies CASSQETGWSPLHF.

This chain joins TRBV5-8 and TRBJ1-1, with TRBD1 identical over 7 bases. CDR3 length equals 13 residues. The germline gives CDR1 SGHTS, CDR2 YDEGEE. After removal of 4 bases from V and 6 bases from J, the junction contained 6 bases not matched to a gene. The CDR3 loop is CASSEAGGAEAFF. DNA for the CDR3: TGTGCCAGCAGCGAGGCAGGGGGGGCTGAAGCTTTCTTT.